Listed below are T cell receptor beta chains from one sample, sequenced in a study of Graves' ophthalmopathy and Graves' hyperthyroidism. From the multiplex PCR reads, TCRdb called clonotypes with MiXCR, one entry per CDR3 protein. This table has approximately 1.2 million distinct CDR3 sequences, about 35% appearing once. Specimen: peripheral blood or thyroid tissue (not recorded which). Receptors were obtained from an adult man with Graves' hyperthyroidism. The CDR3 runs from the conserved cysteine through the conserved F or W. Fields, in order: D gene, clone size, J gene, CDR3 length, V gene, CDR3 DNA, CDR3 protein. The D gene is left open where the match is weak. Some rows mark clone size as missing; the rest say once, few, many or name a class of expanded clone.

. | few | TRBJ1-4 | 15 | TRBV25-1 | TGTGCCAGCAGTGAATGGGCAGGGGATCGTGAAAAACTGTTTTTT | CASSEWAGDREKLFF
. | few | TRBJ2-5 | 13 | TRBV6-2/TRBV6-3 | TGTGCCAGCAATCACTGGACAGAAGAGACCCAGTACTTC | CASNHWTEETQYF
. | once | TRBJ1-2 | 16 | TRBV4-3 | TGCGCCAGCAGCCAAGCCAAGGGAAGGTATAACTATGGCTACACCTTC | CASSQAKGRYNYGYTF
TRBD1 | . | TRBJ2-7 | 14 | TRBV13 | TGTGCCAGCAGCTTAAGGGGACAGTTTAGGGAGCAGTACTTC | CASSLRGQFREQYF
. | . | TRBJ2-1 | 15 | TRBV24-1 | TGTGCCACCAACCCGTCGGGTTCGAGCGTCGATGAGCAGTTCTTC | CATNPSGSSVDEQFF
. | few | TRBJ1-1 | 13 | TRBV7-9 | TGTGCCAGCAGCCGAAAGCAGGACACTGAAGCTTTCTTT | CASSRKQDTEAFF
. | many | TRBJ1-5 | 15 | TRBV11-2 | TGTGCCAGCAGCTTAGAGGGGGGAACCGGACAGCCCCAGCATTTT | CASSLEGGTGQPQHF
. | many | TRBJ2-5 | 15 | TRBV5-1 | TGCGCCAGCAGCTTGTTTGGGCAGAACGAAGAGACCCAGTACTTC | CASSLFGQNEETQYF
TRBD1 | . | TRBJ1-1 | 15 | TRBV12-3/TRBV12-4 | TGTGCCAGCAGAAATAGACAGGGGGCGGGAACTGAAGCTTCCTTT | CASRNRQGAGTEASF
TRBD1 | few | TRBJ2-5 | 16 | TRBV12-3/TRBV12-4 | TGTGCCAGCAGTCTGGAAACACAGGGGGCACAAGAGACCCAGTACTTC | CASSLETQGAQETQYF
TRBD1 | many | TRBJ1-2 | 16 | TRBV19 | TGTGCCAGTAGCCCAACCGGGACAGCCGTACCTTATGGCTACACCTTC | CASSPTGTAVPYGYTF
. | many | TRBJ1-2 | 11 | TRBV24-1 | TGTGCCACCAGCTTCGGCCAGGTGTACACCTTC | CATSFGQVYTF
TRBD1 | few | TRBJ1-4 | 15 | TRBV5-8 | TGTGCCAGCAGCTTGAGGACAGGACGGCATGAAAAACTGTTTTTT | CASSLRTGRHEKLFF
. | few | TRBJ2-7 | 15 | TRBV4-3 | TGCGCCAGCAGCCAGGGTCTCGGGAGCTCCTACGAGCAGTACTTC | CASSQGLGSSYEQYF
. | . | TRBJ2-4 | 12 | TRBV29-1 | TGCAGCGGAGGGACGGGGGTAAACATTCAGTACTTC | CSGGTGVNIQYF
. | many | TRBJ2-7 | 14 | TRBV20-1 | TGCAGTGCTAAATATACACCGACCAGTTACGAGCAGTACTTC | CSAKYTPTSYEQYF
. | few | TRBJ1-4 | 15 | TRBV12-3/TRBV12-4 | TGTGCCAACGAAAGTGGAGGGGCAACTAATGAAAAACTGTTTTTT | CANESGGATNEKLFF
TRBD2 | . | TRBJ2-5 | 18 | TRBV27 | TGTGCCAGCAGTTTTGGGACTAGCGGGCCAAGGGAGGCAATGACCCAGTACTTC | CASSFGTSGPREAMTQYF
TRBD1 | many | TRBJ2-7 | 14 | TRBV19 | TGTGCCAGTAGTATGAACAGGGGGTATGACGAGCAGTACTTC | CASSMNRGYDEQYF
. | many | TRBJ2-7 | 13 | TRBV9 | TGTGCCAGCAGCCCGGCGAGCTCCTACGAGCAGTACTTC | CASSPASSYEQYF
TRBD1 | many | TRBJ2-6 | 19 | TRBV7-6 | TGTGCCAGCAGGGGGTCGGGGACAGGGTTCTTCTCTGGGGCCAACGTCCTGACTTTC | CASRGSGTGFFSGANVLTF
. | many | TRBJ1-3 | 13 | TRBV7-9 | TGTGCCAGCAGCACGATTGTCGGAAACACCATATATTTT | CASSTIVGNTIYF
TRBD2 | . | TRBJ2-5 | 16 | TRBV24-1 | TGTGCCACCAGTGATTTTAGTCTAGCGGGACTAGAGACCCAGTACTTC | CATSDFSLAGLETQYF
. | . | TRBJ1-3 | 12 | TRBV28 | TGTGCCAGCGATTCCCTTGGAAACACCATATATTTT | CASDSLGNTIYF
TRBD1 | few | TRBJ2-7 | 16 | TRBV12-3/TRBV12-4 | TGTGCCAGCAGTTCTTACACAGGGGGCGATGACGACGAGCAGTACTTC | CASSSYTGGDDDEQYF
. | few | TRBJ1-3 | 13 | TRBV7-9 | TGTGCCTCCCACCCGATAGGGGGAAACACCATATATTTT | CASHPIGGNTIYF
TRBD1 | few | TRBJ1-2 | 14 | TRBV4-2 | TGTGCCAGCAGCGGACAGGGGGGTAACTATGGCTACACCTTC | CASSGQGGNYGYTF
TRBD1 | once | TRBJ2-7 | 15 | TRBV7-2 | TGTGCCAGCAGCTTAGGAGGGACAGGGACGTCCGAGCAGTACTTC | CASSLGGTGTSEQYF
TRBD1 | . | TRBJ1-2 | 14 | TRBV25-1 | TGTGCCAGCAGTGAATATGGACAGGTCTATGGCTACACCTTC | CASSEYGQVYGYTF
TRBD1 | few | TRBJ1-5 | 17 | TRBV24-1 | TGTGCCACCAGTGACCGAGGGGGCAGGGTTGGCAATCAGCCCCAGCATTTT | CATSDRGGRVGNQPQHF
TRBD2 | . | TRBJ2-1 | 13 | TRBV5-1 | TGCGCCAGCCAGCGGGACTCCTACAATGAGCAGTTCTTC | CASQRDSYNEQFF
. | . | TRBJ1-3 | 14 | TRBV7-9 | TGTGCCAGCAGGTTAGCAGGGGAAGGAAACACCACATATTTT | CASRLAGEGNTTYF
. | many | TRBJ1-5 | 13 | TRBV2 | TGTGCCAGCACCCTTAATAGCAATCAGCCCCAGCATTTT | CASTLNSNQPQHF
. | many | TRBJ2-7 | 15 | TRBV5-1 | TGCGCCAGCAGCTTCTTGCGCGGTGCCTTCTACGAGCAGTACTTC | CASSFLRGAFYEQYF
TRBD1 | many | TRBJ2-2 | 16 | TRBV7-6 | TGTGCCAGCAGCTTAGGGACAGGGGGTTACACCGGGGAGCTGTTTTTT | CASSLGTGGYTGELFF
TRBD1 | few | TRBJ2-7 | 12 | TRBV29-1 | TGCAGCGTTGAAGCTGGACAGGGACACCAGTACTTC | CSVEAGQGHQYF
. | . | TRBJ1-2 | 12 | TRBV24-1 | TGTGCCACCAGTGACCCCGGTCTGAGCTACACCTTC | CATSDPGLSYTF
. | . | TRBJ1-5 | 15 | TRBV15 | TGTGCCACCAGCAGAGGAACAGGAGGCAATCAGCCCCAGCATTTT | CATSRGTGGNQPQHF
. | . | TRBJ1-1 | 15 | TRBV9 | TGTGCCAGCAGCGTAGACGTTGGGGGGGGCACTGAAGCTTTCTTT | CASSVDVGGGTEAFF
TRBD1 | once | TRBJ1-2 | 16 | TRBV9 | TGTGCCAGCAGCGTAGACCCCCTAGACAGGGGAGTCGGCTACACCTTC | CASSVDPLDRGVGYTF
. | . | TRBJ2-7 | 13 | TRBV4-1 | TGCGCCAGCAGCCAAATTTCCGCCTACGAGCAGTACTTC | CASSQISAYEQYF
TRBD1 | few | TRBJ2-7 | 18 | TRBV7-2 | TGTGCCAGCAGCTTAGCGCCCTTGACAGGGCTCCTCTTCTACGAGCAGTACTTC | CASSLAPLTGLLFYEQYF
. | . | TRBJ1-3 | 15 | TRBV5-6 | TGTGCCAGCAGCCCCGGTGTCGGCTTTGGAAACACCATATATTTT | CASSPGVGFGNTIYF
TRBD1 | . | TRBJ2-2 | 15 | TRBV7-4 | TGTGCCAGCAGCCCGACAGGGGGCAGAACCGGGGAGCTGTTTTTT | CASSPTGGRTGELFF
. | many | TRBJ1-5 | 14 | TRBV6-5 | TGTGCCAGCAGGGAACCACGAGACAATCAGCCCCAGCATTTT | CASREPRDNQPQHF
. | . | TRBJ1-1 | 12 | TRBV29-1 | TGCAGCGTTGCTCAGGGGTGGACTGAAGCTTTCTTT | CSVAQGWTEAFF
. | . | TRBJ1-1 | 15 | TRBV19 | TGTGCCAGTAGTATAGAGGGGCGTTTGGGCACTGAAGCTTTCTTT | CASSIEGRLGTEAFF
TRBD1 | . | TRBJ2-5 | 17 | TRBV6-1 | TGTGCCAGCATACGATATGGGACAGGGGGTATCGGGGAGACCCAGTACTTC | CASIRYGTGGIGETQYF
. | many | TRBJ2-5 | 14 | TRBV20-1 | TGCAGTGCTAGAGGGACAGAGCCCCAAGAGACCCAGTACTTC | CSARGTEPQETQYF
. | . | TRBJ1-5 | 15 | TRBV12-3/TRBV12-4 | TGTGCCAGCAGTGAAGGGAACAGTCCCAATCAGCCCCAGCATTTT | CASSEGNSPNQPQHF
. | once | TRBJ2-7 | 15 | TRBV5-1 | TGCGCCGGCAGCTTGGACTTAGGACAGTCCTACGAGCAGTACTTC | CAGSLDLGQSYEQYF
TRBD1 | . | TRBJ2-6 | 14 | TRBV29-1 | TGCAGCGTGGATGCGGGACAGGGGTCCTACGTCCTGACTTTC | CSVDAGQGSYVLTF
. | . | TRBJ1-4 | 17 | TRBV12-3/TRBV12-4 | TGTGCCAGCAGTCCGCGGGGATCCTCGCAGGGTGATGAAAAACTGTTTTTT | CASSPRGSSQGDEKLFF
. | . | TRBJ2-5 | 11 | TRBV7-7 | TGTGCCGCCCAGGTCCAAGAGACCCAGTACTTC | CAAQVQETQYF
. | few | TRBJ2-6 | 16 | TRBV12-3/TRBV12-4 | TGTGCCAGCAGTCCAATACAACTCTCTGGGGCCAACGTCCTGACTTTC | CASSPIQLSGANVLTF
. | . | TRBJ2-7 | 11 | TRBV30 | TGTGCCTGGAGGCGCAGTCTTGAGCAGTACTTC | CAWRRSLEQYF
. | many | TRBJ1-2 | 13 | TRBV20-1 | TGCAGTGTACCGGGGGTCCGGAACTATGGCTACACCTTC | CSVPGVRNYGYTF
TRBD1 | . | TRBJ1-2 | 12 | TRBV29-1 | TGCAGCGTCTATACAGGGGCCTATGGCTACACCTTC | CSVYTGAYGYTF